What follows are 8 T cell receptor beta chains derived from one specimen sequenced in a study of blood T cell repertoires in COVID-19. Profiling relied on immunoSEQ multiplex PCR, and the TCRdb table lists in-frame clones only, not all of them. Here the sample spans 350,000 to 450,000 clones, 89% being singletons. Sequencing was performed on PBMCs or T cells enriched from blood (not recorded which). The receptors derive from a woman aged 25 to 39 who had recovered from COVID-19.

This clone was picked up one time. The chain is built from TRBV3-1 (or the pseudogene TRBV3-2) and TRBJ1-6, with TRBD1 as a possible D gene (6 bases). V lost 0 bases and J lost 9, with 21 bases in between. The length of the CDR3 is 18 residues. The germline V gene encodes CDR1 LGHDT and CDR2 YNNKEL (reference sequence). CDR3 coding DNA: TGTGCCAGCAGCCAAGATCTGACAGGATTCAAGGTCAGTTCACCCCTCCACTTT. Amino acids: CASSQDLTGFKVSSPLHF.

This chain uses TRBV5-8 with TRBJ1-4; D might be TRBD1 (6 bases). CDR1 is SGHTS, CDR2 YDEGEE, per germline. Trimming left V 1 base short and J 10 bases short, with 17 bases between. The length of the CDR3 is 15 residues. The DNA for the CDR3 is TGTGCCAGCAGCTTGATCCGGGGGGCGGTCGGAAAACTGTTTTTT. It codes for CASSLIRGAVGKLFF.

This clone was recorded a few times. The rearrangement links TRBV5-1 to TRBJ2-2, with 8 bases matching TRBD2. V lost 4 bases and J lost 6; bases outside the gene matches: 14. Per germline, CDR1 SGHRS and CDR2 YFSETQ. The CDR3 totals 17 residues. CDR3 sequence: CASSRTGTRTQPGELFF. Written as DNA, the CDR3 is TGCGCCAGCAGCCGTACCGGGACTAGGACTCAACCCGGGGAGCTGTTTTTT.

V usage is TRBV7-2 and J usage is TRBJ2-7, with 7 bases lining up with TRBD2. This CDR3 comprises 14 residues. Germline trimming cut 6 bases from V and 4 bases from J; bases unmatched to any gene: 9. The germline V gene encodes CDR1 SGHTA and CDR2 FQGNSA. CDR3 in amino acids: CASRGTPGGYEQYF. For the CDR3, the DNA is TGTGCCAGCAGAGGGACGCCGGGGGGTTACGAGCAGTACTTC.

V and J are TRBV7-9 and TRBJ1-1, with 7 bases identical to TRBD1. V lost 5 bases, J lost 7 bases, and 13 bases stayed unmatched. The CDR3 loop spans 15 amino acids. Germline V gene sequence: CDR1 SEHNR, CDR2 FQNEAQ (reference sequence). DNA for the CDR3: TGTGCCAGCAGCAATACAGGGGTGAGTCTCCGTGAAGCTTTCTTT. Translation gives CASSNTGVSLREAFF.

V gene TRBV3-1 (or the pseudogene TRBV3-2) combines with J gene TRBJ1-4; TRBD1 agrees at 8 bases. Trimming took 3 bases from V and 7 from J; bases not matched to a gene: 4. The CDR3 has 14 amino acids. Germline assignment: CDR1 LGHDT and CDR2 YNNKEL (reference sequence). The CDR3 nucleotides are TGTGCCAGCAGCCAGGGGACAGGTGGTGAAAAACTGTTTTTT. This encodes CASSQGTGGEKLFF.

V is TRBV6-1 and J is TRBJ2-7, with 7 nucleotides matching TRBD1. The CDR3 totals 13 residues. The germline V gene encodes CDR1 MNHNS and CDR2 SASEGT. After removal of 2 bases from V and 3 bases from J, the junction contained 1 base not matched to a gene. The CDR3 coding sequence is TGTGCCAGCAGTGAAACAGGGGACTACGAGCAGTACTTC. This translates into CASSETGDYEQYF.

The chain employs TRBV11-2 and TRBJ2-7; D is possibly TRBD1 (6 bases). Trimming pared 4 bases from V and 2 bases from J, leaving 9 bases between. Germline CDR1 SGHAT, CDR2 FQNNGV. This CDR3 is 13 amino acids long. CDR3 loop: CASSSDRAYEQYF. The CDR3, as DNA: TGTGCCAGCAGCTCGGACAGAGCCTACGAGCAGTACTTC.